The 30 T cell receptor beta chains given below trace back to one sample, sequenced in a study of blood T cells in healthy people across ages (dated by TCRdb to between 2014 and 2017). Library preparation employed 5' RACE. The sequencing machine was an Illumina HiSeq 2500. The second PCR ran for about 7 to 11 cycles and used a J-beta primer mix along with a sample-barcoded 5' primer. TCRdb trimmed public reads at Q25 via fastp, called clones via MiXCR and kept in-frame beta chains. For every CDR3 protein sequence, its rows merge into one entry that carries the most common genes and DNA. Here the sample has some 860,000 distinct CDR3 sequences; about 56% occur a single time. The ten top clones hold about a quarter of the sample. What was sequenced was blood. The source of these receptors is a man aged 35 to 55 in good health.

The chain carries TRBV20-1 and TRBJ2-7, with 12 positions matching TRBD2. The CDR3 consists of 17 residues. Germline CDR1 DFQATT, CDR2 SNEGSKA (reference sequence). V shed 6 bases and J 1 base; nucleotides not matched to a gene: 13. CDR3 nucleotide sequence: TGCAGTGCAAAGGGGGGGGCTAGCGGGAGGGGATCCTACGAGCAGTACTTC. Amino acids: CSAKGGASGRGSYEQYF.

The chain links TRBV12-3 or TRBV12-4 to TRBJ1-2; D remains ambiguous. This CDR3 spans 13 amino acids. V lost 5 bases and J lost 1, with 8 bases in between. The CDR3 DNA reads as TGTGCCAGCAGTCTCCTGAGTAACTATGGCTACACCTTC. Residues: CASSLLSNYGYTF.

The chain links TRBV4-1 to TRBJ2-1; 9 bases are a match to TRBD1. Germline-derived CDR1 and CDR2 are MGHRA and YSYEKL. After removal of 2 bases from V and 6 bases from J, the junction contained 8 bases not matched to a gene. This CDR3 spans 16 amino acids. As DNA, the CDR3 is TGCGCCAGCAGCCAAAAGAGGGACAGGGTGTCCAATGAGCAGTTCTTC. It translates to CASSQKRDRVSNEQFF.

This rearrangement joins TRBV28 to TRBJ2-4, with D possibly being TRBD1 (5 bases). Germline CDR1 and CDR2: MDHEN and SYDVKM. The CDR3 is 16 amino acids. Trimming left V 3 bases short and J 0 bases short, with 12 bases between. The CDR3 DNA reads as TGTGCCAGCAGTTTGCAGGGTGCGGTAGCCAAAAACATTCAGTACTTC. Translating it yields CASSLQGAVAKNIQYF. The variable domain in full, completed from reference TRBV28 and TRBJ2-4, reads DVKVTQSSRYLVKRTGEKVFLECVQDMDHENMFWYRQDPGLGLRLIYFSYDVKMKEKGDIPEGYSVSREKKERFSLILESASTNQTSMYLCASSLQGAVAKNIQYFGAGTRLSVL.

CDR3 DNA: TGTGCCAGCAGCTCTATGAGGGGACAGACTCCAGATACGCAGTATTTT. This codes for CASSSMRGQTPDTQYF. The rearrangement links TRBV7-9 to TRBJ2-3; 7 positions match TRBD1. Germline CDR1 and CDR2: SEHNR and FQNEAQ (reference sequence). CDR3 length: 16 residues. V lost 4 bases and J lost 4; bases outside the gene matches: 11.

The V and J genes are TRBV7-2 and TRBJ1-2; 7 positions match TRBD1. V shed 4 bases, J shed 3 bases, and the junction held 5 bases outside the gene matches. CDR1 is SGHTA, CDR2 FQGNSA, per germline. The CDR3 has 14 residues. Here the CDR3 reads CASSWTGGHYGYTF. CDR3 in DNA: TGTGCCAGCAGCTGGACAGGCGGACACTATGGCTACACCTTC.

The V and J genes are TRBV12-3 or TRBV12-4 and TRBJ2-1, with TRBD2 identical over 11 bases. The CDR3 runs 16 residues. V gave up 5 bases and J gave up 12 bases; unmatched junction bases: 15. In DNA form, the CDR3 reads TGTGCCAGCAGTCCAATTAGGGAGATAGCGGGAGGGTCGCAGTTCTTC. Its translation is CASSPIREIAGGSQFF.

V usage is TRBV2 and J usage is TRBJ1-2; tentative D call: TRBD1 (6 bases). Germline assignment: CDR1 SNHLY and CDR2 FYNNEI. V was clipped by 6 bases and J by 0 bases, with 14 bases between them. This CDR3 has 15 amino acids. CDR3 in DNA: TGTGCCAGCAGGGTTACAGGGATTCCTAACTATGGCTACACCTTC. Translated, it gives CASRVTGIPNYGYTF.

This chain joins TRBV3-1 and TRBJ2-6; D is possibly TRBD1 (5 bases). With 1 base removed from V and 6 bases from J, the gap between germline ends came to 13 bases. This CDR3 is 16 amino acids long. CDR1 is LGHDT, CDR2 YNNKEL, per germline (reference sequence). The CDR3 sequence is CASSQVARAEANVLTF. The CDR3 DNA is TGTGCCAGCAGCCAAGTAGCCAGGGCTGAGGCCAACGTCCTGACTTTC.

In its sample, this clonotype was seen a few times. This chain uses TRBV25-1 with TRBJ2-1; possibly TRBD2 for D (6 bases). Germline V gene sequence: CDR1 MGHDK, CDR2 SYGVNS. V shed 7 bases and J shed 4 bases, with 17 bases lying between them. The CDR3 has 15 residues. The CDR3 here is CASTRSGDWYNEQFF. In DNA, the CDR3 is TGTGCCAGCACCCGTAGCGGAGACTGGTACAATGAGCAGTTCTTC.

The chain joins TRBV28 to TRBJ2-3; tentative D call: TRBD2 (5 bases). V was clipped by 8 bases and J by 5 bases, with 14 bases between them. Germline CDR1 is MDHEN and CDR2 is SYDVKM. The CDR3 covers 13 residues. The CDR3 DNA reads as TGTGCCAGCCATCCTACCGGGGAAGATACGCAGTATTTT. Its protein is CASHPTGEDTQYF.

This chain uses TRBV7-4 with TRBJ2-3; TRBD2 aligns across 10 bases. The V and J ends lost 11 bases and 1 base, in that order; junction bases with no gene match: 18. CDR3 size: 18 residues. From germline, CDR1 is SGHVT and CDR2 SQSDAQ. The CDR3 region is CACRGILAGQPCTDTQYF. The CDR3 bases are TGTGCCTGCCGAGGGATACTAGCGGGGCAACCCTGCACAGATACGCAGTATTTT.

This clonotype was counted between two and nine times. CDR3 residues: CASSLNTGMYNEQFF. CDR3 DNA: TGTGCCAGCAGTTTAAACACAGGGATGTATAATGAGCAGTTCTTC. The chain uses TRBV28 and TRBJ2-1; weak D call: TRBD1 (6 bases). From germline, CDR1 is MDHEN and CDR2 SYDVKM. Trimming stripped 2 bases from V and 7 bases from J, with 15 bases between. This CDR3 spans 15 amino acids.

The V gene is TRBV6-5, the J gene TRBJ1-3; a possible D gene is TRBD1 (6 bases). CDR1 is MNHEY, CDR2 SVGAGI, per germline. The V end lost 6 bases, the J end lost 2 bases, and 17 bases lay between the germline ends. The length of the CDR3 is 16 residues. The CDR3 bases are TGTGCCAGCAGCCCCCAGGGGAAAAGCCCTGGAAACACCATATATTTT. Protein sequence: CASSPQGKSPGNTIYF.

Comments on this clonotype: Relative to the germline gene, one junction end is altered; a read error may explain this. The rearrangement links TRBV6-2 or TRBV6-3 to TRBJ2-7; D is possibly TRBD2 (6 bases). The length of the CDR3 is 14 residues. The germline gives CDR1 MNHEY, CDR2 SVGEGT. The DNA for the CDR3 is TGTGCCTGCAGTTGCGGGCGGGGATACAATGAGCAGTACTTC. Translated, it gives CACSCGRGYNEQYF.

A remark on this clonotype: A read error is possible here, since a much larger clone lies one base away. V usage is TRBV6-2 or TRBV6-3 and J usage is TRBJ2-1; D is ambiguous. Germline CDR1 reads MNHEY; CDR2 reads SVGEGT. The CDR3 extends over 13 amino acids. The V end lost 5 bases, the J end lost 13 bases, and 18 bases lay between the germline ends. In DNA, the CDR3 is TGTGCCAGCAGTGCGAATTTTCAGGAGACCCAGTTCTTC. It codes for CASSANFQETQFF.

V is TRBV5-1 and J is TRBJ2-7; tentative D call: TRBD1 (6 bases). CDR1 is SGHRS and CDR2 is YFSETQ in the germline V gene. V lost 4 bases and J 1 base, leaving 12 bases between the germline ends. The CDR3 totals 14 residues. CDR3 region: CASSRDTFSYEQYF. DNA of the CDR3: TGCGCCAGCAGCCGGGACACCTTTTCCTACGAGCAGTACTTC.

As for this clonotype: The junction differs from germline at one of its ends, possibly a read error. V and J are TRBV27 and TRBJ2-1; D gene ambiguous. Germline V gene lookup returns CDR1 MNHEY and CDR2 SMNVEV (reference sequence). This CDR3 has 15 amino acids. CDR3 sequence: CAGSPRMSSYNEQFF. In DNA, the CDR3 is TGTGCCGGCAGTCCCCGTATGAGCTCCTACAATGAGCAGTTCTTC.

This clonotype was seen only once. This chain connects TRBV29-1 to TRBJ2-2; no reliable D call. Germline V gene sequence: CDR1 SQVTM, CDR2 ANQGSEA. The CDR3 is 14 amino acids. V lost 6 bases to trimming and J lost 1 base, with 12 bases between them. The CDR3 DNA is TGCAGCGTCCTGGCCCTTTTGAACACCGGGGAGCTGTTTTTT. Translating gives CSVLALLNTGELFF.

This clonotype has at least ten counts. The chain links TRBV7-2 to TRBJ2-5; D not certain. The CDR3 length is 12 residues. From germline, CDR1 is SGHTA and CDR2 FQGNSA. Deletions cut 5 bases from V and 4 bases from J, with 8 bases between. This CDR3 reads CASSPRRETQYF. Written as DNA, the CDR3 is TGTGCCAGCAGCCCAAGAAGAGAGACCCAGTACTTC.

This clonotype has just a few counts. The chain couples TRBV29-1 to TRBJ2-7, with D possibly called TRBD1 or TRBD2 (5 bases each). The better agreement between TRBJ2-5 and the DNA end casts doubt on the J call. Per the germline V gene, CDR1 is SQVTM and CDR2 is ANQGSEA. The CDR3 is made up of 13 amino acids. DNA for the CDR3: TGCAGCGTTGAGAGGGGCCTGGGGGAGACCCAGTACTTC. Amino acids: CSVERGLGETQYF.

The CDR3 protein is CASGVSGVTYNEQFF. CDR3 nucleotides: TGTGCCAGCGGTGTTAGCGGGGTTACCTACAATGAGCAGTTCTTC. V usage is TRBV12-3 or TRBV12-4 and J usage is TRBJ2-1; TRBD2 agrees at 8 bases. This CDR3 region has 15 residues. After removal of 8 bases from V and 2 bases from J, the junction contained 8 bases not matched to a gene.

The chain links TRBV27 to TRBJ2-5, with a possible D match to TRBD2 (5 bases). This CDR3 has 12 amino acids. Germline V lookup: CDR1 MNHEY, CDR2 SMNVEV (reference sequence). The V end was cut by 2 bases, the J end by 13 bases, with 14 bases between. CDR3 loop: CASSLGLAGLYF. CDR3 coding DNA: TGTGCCAGCAGTTTAGGCCTGGCGGGTCTGTACTTC.

The CDR3 protein is CASSLWPVSNEQFF. The CDR3 DNA reads TGTGCCAGCAGCTTATGGCCAGTATCCAATGAGCAGTTCTTC. The J gene is TRBJ2-1, the V gene TRBV7-2, with D unresolved. The V end was cut by 2 bases, the J end by 6 bases, with 11 bases between. This CDR3 spans 14 amino acids. Looked up from germline, CDR1 is SGHTA and CDR2 is FQGNSA.

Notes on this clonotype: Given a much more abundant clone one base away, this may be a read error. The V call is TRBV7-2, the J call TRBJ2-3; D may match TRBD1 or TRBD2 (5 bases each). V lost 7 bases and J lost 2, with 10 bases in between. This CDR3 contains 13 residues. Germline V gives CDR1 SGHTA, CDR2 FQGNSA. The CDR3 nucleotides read TGTGCCAGCACCCCGGGACCCACAGATACGCAGTATTTT. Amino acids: CASTPGPTDTQYF.

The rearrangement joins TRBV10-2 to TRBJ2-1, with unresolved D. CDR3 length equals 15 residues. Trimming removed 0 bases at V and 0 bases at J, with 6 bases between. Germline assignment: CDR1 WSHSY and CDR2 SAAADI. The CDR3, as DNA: TGCGCCAGCAGTGAGTCGGAGAGCTCCTACAATGAGCAGTTCTTC. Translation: CASSESESSYNEQFF.

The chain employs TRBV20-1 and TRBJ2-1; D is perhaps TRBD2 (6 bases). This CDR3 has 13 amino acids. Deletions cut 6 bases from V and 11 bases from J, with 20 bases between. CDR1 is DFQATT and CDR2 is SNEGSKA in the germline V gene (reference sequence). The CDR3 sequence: CSAPYWGENKQFF. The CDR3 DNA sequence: TGCAGTGCCCCATATTGGGGGGAAAATAAGCAGTTCTTC.

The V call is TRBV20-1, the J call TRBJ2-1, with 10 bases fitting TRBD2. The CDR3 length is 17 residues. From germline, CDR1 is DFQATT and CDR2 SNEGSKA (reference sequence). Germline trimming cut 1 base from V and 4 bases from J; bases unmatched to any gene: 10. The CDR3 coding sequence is TGCAGTGCTAGAGTAGGCAGCGGGAGGGCCGGGTACAATGAGCAGTTCTTC. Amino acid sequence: CSARVGSGRAGYNEQFF.

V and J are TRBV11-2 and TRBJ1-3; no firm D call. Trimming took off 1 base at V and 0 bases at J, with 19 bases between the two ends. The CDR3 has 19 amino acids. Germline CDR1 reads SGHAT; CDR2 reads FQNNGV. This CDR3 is CASSLGELGRINSGNTIYF. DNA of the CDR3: TGTGCCAGCAGCTTAGGCGAGTTGGGTCGAATAAACTCTGGAAACACCATATATTTT.

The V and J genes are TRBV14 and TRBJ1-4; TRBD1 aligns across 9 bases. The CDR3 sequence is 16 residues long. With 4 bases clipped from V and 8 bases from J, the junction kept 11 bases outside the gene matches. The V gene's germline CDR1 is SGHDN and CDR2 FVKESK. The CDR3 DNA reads TGTGCCAGCAGCCGGGCCCCCGGGACAGGGACCGAAAAACTGTTTTTT. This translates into CASSRAPGTGTEKLFF.